These 15 T cell receptor beta chains came from one sample sequenced in a study of T cell responses to AZD1222 COVID-19 vaccine. Profiling relied on immunoSEQ multiplex PCR, and the TCRdb table lists in-frame clones only, not all of them. Here the sample spans some 110,000 clones, approximately 88% being singletons. The sequencing here drew on peripheral blood, taken on day 0 of AZD1222 vaccination. These receptors were collected from an adult in good health.

This chain uses TRBV4-1 with TRBJ2-7; 10 bases line up with TRBD2. The CDR3 is 18 residues long. Germline CDR1 reads MGHRA; CDR2 reads YSYEKL. J lost 8 bases, V lost 0 bases, and 16 bases had no gene match. Written as DNA, the CDR3 is TGCGCCAGCAGCCAAGATTGGGGGCTAGCGGGGGAAACTAAGAAGCAGTACTTC. Protein product: CASSQDWGLAGETKKQYF.

The CDR3 DNA is TGTGCCAGCAGCCAATCTGTAAGCTACAATGAGCAGTTCTTC. It codes for CASSQSVSYNEQFF. The V gene is TRBV3-1 (or the pseudogene TRBV3-2), the J gene TRBJ2-1; unclear D gene. Germline lookup yields CDR1 LGHDT and CDR2 YNNKEL (reference sequence). The CDR3 runs to 14 residues. V shed 2 bases and J shed 3 bases, with 8 bases lying between them.

The chain is built from TRBV19 and TRBJ2-1; no definite D call. This CDR3 spans 15 amino acids. CDR1 LNHDA and CDR2 SQIVND come from the germline V gene (reference sequence). Trimming cost V 3 bases and J 6 bases, with 15 bases left between them. The CDR3 sequence is CASSILKSIGNEQFF. CDR3 nucleotide sequence: TGTGCCAGTAGTATCTTAAAGAGTATTGGCAATGAGCAGTTCTTC.

The gene calls are TRBV6-6 and TRBJ1-1; no clear D gene. The CDR3 is 13 residues long. V lost 6 bases to trimming and J lost 5 bases, with 13 bases between them. The germline gives CDR1 MNHNY, CDR2 SVGAGI (reference sequence). The CDR3 region has the DNA TGTGCCAGCAGCCACCAGAGGGAAACTGAAGCTTTCTTT. Its protein is CASSHQRETEAFF.

The rearrangement joins TRBV9 to TRBJ2-2; D is undetermined. The germline gives CDR1 SGDLS, CDR2 YYNGEE. Between the trimmed V and J ends, which lost 0 bases and 0 bases, there was a span of 15 bases. This CDR3 spans 18 amino acids. The CDR3 spells CASSVEADSSPNTGELFF. The CDR3 DNA is TGTGCCAGCAGCGTAGAGGCGGATTCCAGCCCGAACACCGGGGAGCTGTTTTTT.

The genes are TRBV2 and TRBJ1-2, with 9 bases lining up with TRBD1. J lost 8 bases, V lost 4 bases, and 8 bases had no gene match. The CDR3 runs to 14 residues. CDR1 SNHLY and CDR2 FYNNEI come from the germline V gene. The CDR3 sequence: CASSATGGDRGYTF. The CDR3 DNA follows: TGTGCCAGCAGTGCAACAGGGGGCGATCGGGGCTACACCTTC.

This chain joins TRBV19 and TRBJ1-6; D is unclear. Looked up from germline, CDR1 is LNHDA and CDR2 is SQIVND (reference sequence). V lost 3 bases, J lost 9 bases, and 12 bases lay in between. The CDR3 extends over 14 amino acids. The chain's CDR3 is CASSIQLSSSPLHF. The CDR3 DNA reads as TGTGCCAGTAGTATCCAACTTAGTTCTTCACCCCTCCACTTT. The whole variable domain, filled in from reference TRBV19 and TRBJ1-6, reads DGGITQSPKYLFRKEGQNVTLSCEQNLNHDAMYWYRQDPGQGLRLIYYSQIVNDFQKGDIAEGYSVSREKKESFPLTVTSAQKNPTAFYLCASSIQLSSSPLHFGNGTRLTVT.

This chain connects TRBV3-1 (or the pseudogene TRBV3-2) to TRBJ2-7; tentative D call: TRBD2 (7 bases). V dropped 2 bases and J dropped 0 bases, with 17 bases sitting between them. Germline assignment: CDR1 LGHDT and CDR2 YNNKEL (reference sequence). The CDR3 extends over 17 amino acids. The chain's CDR3 is CASSQWGGGGNSYEQYF. The CDR3 DNA is TGTGCCAGCAGCCAATGGGGGGGAGGGGGTAACTCCTACGAGCAGTACTTC.

The rearrangement links TRBV24-1 to TRBJ2-4; D uncertain. The CDR3 is 16 residues long. The germline V gene has CDR1 KGHDR and CDR2 SFDVKD. The ends were cut back, 2 bases at V and 0 bases at J, with 10 bases in the middle. The CDR3 DNA follows: TGTGCCACCAGTGATTCCGGTGCTCTAGCCAAAAACATTCAGTACTTC. This translates into CATSDSGALAKNIQYF.

The gene calls are TRBV12-3 or TRBV12-4 and TRBJ2-7; no definite D call. V gave up 4 bases and J gave up 7 bases, with 11 bases separating them. The CDR3 is 12 amino acids. CDR3 bases: TGTGCCAGCAGTTCGGCCTACGAAGAGCAGTACTTC. Translation: CASSSAYEEQYF.

The V and J genes are TRBV7-8 and TRBJ1-5; D not certain. Germline V gene data show CDR1 as SGHVS and CDR2 as FQNEAQ. Trimming took 4 bases from V and 3 from J, leaving 13 bases between them. This CDR3 spans 15 amino acids. CDR3 sequence reads: CASSSRVGNNQPQHF. CDR3 bases: TGTGCCAGCAGCTCCCGCGTGGGCAACAATCAGCCCCAGCATTTT.

This clone was detected a few times. This chain links TRBV10-3 with TRBJ1-1; D call uncertain. V lost 5 bases to trimming and J lost 1 base, with 5 bases between them. The CDR3 is made up of 12 amino acids. Germline CDR1 is ENHRY and CDR2 is SYGVKD. The CDR3 nucleotides are TGTGCCATCAGTACAGCGAACACTGAAGCTTTCTTT. Protein: CAISTANTEAFF.

This chain uses TRBV6-5 with TRBJ1-6; the D gene is possibly TRBD1 (5 bases). In germline, CDR1 is MNHEY, CDR2 SVGAGI. There are 15 residues in the CDR3. V lost 6 bases and J 1 base, leaving 10 bases between the germline ends. CDR3 in amino acids: CASSRVRSYNSPLHF. The CDR3 DNA follows: TGTGCCAGCAGCAGGGTGAGGTCCTATAATTCACCCCTCCACTTT.

The chain links TRBV7-8 to TRBJ2-3; no firm D call. The V gene lost 3 bases and the J gene lost 6 bases, with 13 bases spanning the gap. The CDR3 is 14 amino acids. Germline assignment: CDR1 SGHVS and CDR2 FQNEAQ. The CDR3 DNA is TGTGCCAGCAGCTTCCGAGCAAATGGGGATACGCAGTATTTT. It is translated as CASSFRANGDTQYF.

This sequence joins TRBV7-2 and TRBJ1-5; a weak D match, TRBD1 (6 bases). The CDR3 covers 16 residues. The germline V gene encodes CDR1 SGHTA and CDR2 FQGNSA. Between the trimmed V and J ends, which lost 2 bases and 4 bases, there was a span of 15 bases. The CDR3 loop reads CASSLRGTGWNQPQHF. The CDR3 region has the DNA TGTGCCAGCAGCTTACGAGGAACAGGGTGGAATCAGCCCCAGCATTTT.